This T cell receptor beta chain was retrieved from a study of cytomegalovirus exposure and HLA in healthy donors. General study findings and limits: Overall, around 160 TCR beta chains were annotated as cytomegalovirus-associated.

A multiplex PCR was run with 60 Vbeta primers and 13 Jbeta primers. This table comes from immunoSEQ multiplex PCR, and its TCRdb copy is limited to in-frame clones, with some not included. The table shows over 150,000 clones, with under 80% occurring only once. CDR3 size: 14 residues. In germline, CDR1 is GTSNPN, CDR2 SVGIG (reference sequence). V trimming: 0 bases; J trimming: 4 bases; junction bases outside the gene matches: 4. On this clone: Its antigen remains unknown.

Likely unrecorded immune exposures existed in these nominally healthy donors. Sequencing was carried out using PBMCs. This chain links TRBV30 with TRBJ2-3, with 7 nucleotides matching TRBD2. The clonotype originates from a man between 25 and 39 years old in good health and CMV-seropositive. The CDR3 spells CAWSVTSPPDTQYF. The CDR3 coding sequence is TGTGCCTGGAGTGTGACTAGCCCCCCAGATACGCAGTATTTT.